The source of this T cell receptor beta chain is a study of blood T cell repertoires in COVID-19. Only in-frame clones appear in the TCRdb table, and some are missing; sequencing was by immunoSEQ multiplex PCR. The data contain about 62,000 clones, 75% to 90% of them singletons. CDR1 is SGHTA, CDR2 FQGTGA, per germline. The CDR3 is 14 amino acids. Trimming pared 0 bases from V and 4 bases from J, leaving 9 bases between. V and J are TRBV7-3 and TRBJ1-2; the D gene is possibly TRBD1 (5 bases). This receptor was identified in a woman aged 80 or older with acute or convalescent COVID-19. The specimen was peripheral blood. This chain's CDR3 is CASSLTGAGYGYTF. The CDR3 DNA sequence: TGTGCCAGCAGCTTAACAGGGGCCGGCTATGGCTACACCTTC.